The clone carrying this TCR beta chain has only a few counts. This record belongs to a study of blood T cells in healthy people across ages. Combining a sample-barcoded 5' primer with a J-beta primer mix, a second PCR ran for about 7 to 11 cycles. TCRdb fed the 5' RACE reads into MiXCR, producing one record per CDR3 protein. This table has roughly 800,000 distinct CDR3 sequences, 20% to 30% appearing once. Donors each provided 8 to 10 milliliters of peripheral blood. The authors extracted at least 5 micrograms of total RNA per sample. V lost 6 bases, J lost 3 bases, and 10 bases stayed unmatched. The CDR3 spans 15 residues. CDR1 is MNHNY and CDR2 is SVGAGI in the germline V gene (reference sequence). The sample was also reused in another study, on T cells of mothers and their children.

The rearrangement uses TRBV6-6 and TRBJ2-7, with TRBD1 matching over 8 bases. This TCR came from a boy between 10 and 17 years old in good health. Sequencing was performed on blood. The CDR3 sequence is CASSDMTGEGYEQYF. In DNA, the CDR3 is TGTGCCAGCAGCGACATGACAGGGGAAGGCTACGAGCAGTACTTC.